This TCR beta chain was profiled in a study of neurological immune-mediated disorders. Whole-study findings and limits: There were no CDR3 amino acid sequences shared by expanded clones across subjects, a result suggesting private repertoires in all groups.

This clonotype was picked up many times. Its matching antigen is unknown. 5'RACE employing 10-nucleotide random UMIs yielded the cDNA. In every sequencing run, more than 170 million TCR-beta sequences were generated from 15-18 subjects. TCRdb recomputed calls from the 5' RACE reads with MiXCR, one row per CDR3 protein. There are 60,000 to 70,000 distinct CDR3 sequences in the sample; more than 4.5% occur only once, and 5.6% lies in the top ten. Input material: PBMCs. This clonotype was sampled from a human donor with multiple sclerosis. The donor label of this sample is uncertain.

CDR3 in DNA: TGTGCTAGTGGTTTGGCTCCGAACACCGGGGAGCTGTTTTTT. Protein: CASGLAPNTGELFF. J is TRBJ2-2 and V is TRBV12-5; no firm D call. This CDR3 region has 14 residues. Looked up from germline, CDR1 is LGHNT and CDR2 is FRNRAP. V lost 1 base, J lost 0 bases, and 3 bases lay in between.